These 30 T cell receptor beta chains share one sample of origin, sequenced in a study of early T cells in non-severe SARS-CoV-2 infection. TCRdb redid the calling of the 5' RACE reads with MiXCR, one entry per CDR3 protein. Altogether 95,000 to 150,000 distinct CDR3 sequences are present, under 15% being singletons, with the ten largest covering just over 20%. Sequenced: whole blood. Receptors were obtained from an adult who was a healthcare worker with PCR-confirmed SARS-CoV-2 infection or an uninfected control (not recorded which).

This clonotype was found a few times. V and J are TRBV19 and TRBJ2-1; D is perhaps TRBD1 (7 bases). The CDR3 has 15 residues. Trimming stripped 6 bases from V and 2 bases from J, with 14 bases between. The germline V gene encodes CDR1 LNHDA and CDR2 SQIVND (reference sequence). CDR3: CASSLQGRTYNEQFF. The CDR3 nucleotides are TGTGCCAGTAGCCTACAGGGGAGGACCTACAATGAGCAGTTCTTC.

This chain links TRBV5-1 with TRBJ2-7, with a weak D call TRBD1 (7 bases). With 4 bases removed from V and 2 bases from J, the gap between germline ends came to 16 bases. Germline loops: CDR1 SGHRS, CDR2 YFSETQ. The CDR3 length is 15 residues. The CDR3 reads CASSPSTGRTYEQYF. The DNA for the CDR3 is TGCGCCAGCAGCCCATCGACAGGGAGGACCTACGAGCAGTACTTC.

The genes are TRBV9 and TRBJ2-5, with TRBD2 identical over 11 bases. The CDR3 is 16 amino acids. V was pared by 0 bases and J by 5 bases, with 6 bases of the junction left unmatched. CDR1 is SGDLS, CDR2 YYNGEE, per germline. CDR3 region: CASSVGETSGIETQYF. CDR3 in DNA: TGTGCCAGCAGCGTAGGGGAGACTAGCGGGATCGAGACCCAGTACTTC.

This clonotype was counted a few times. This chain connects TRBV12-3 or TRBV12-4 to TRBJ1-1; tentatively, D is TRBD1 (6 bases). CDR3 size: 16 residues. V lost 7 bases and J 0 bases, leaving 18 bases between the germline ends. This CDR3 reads CASTPGRGKMNTEAFF. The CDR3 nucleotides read TGTGCCAGCACCCCAGGAAGGGGGAAGATGAACACTGAAGCTTTCTTT.

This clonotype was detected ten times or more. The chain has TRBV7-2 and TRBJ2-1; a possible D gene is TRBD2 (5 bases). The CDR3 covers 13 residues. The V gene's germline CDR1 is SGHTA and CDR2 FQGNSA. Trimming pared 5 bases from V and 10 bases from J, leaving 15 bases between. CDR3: CASSPERFREQFF. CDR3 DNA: TGTGCCAGCAGCCCCGAGCGGTTCAGGGAGCAGTTCTTC.

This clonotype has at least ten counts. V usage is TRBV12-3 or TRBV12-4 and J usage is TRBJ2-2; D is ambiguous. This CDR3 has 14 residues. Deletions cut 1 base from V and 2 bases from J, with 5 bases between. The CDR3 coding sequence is TGTGCCAGCAGTTTAGGTACAAACACCGGGGAGCTGTTTTTT. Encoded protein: CASSLGTNTGELFF.

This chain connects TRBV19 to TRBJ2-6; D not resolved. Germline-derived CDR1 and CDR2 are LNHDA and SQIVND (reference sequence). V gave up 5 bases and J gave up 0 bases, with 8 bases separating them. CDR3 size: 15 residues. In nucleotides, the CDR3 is TGTGCCAGTAGTCCACAGCACTCTGGGGCCAACGTCCTGACTTTC. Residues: CASSPQHSGANVLTF.

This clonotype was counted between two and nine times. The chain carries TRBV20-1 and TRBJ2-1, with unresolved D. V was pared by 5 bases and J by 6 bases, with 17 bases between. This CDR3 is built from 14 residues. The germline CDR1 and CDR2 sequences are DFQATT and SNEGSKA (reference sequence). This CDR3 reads CSAEAPGELNEQFF. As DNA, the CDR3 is TGCAGTGCTGAGGCCCCGGGTGAGCTCAATGAGCAGTTCTTC.

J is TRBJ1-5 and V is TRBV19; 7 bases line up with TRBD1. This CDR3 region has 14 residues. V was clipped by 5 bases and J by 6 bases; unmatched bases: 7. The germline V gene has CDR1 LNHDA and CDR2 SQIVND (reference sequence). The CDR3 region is CASSQGGLGQPQHF. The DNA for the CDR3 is TGTGCCAGTAGTCAAGGGGGCTTGGGTCAGCCCCAGCATTTT. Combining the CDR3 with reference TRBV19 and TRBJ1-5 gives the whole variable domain DGGITQSPKYLFRKEGQNVTLSCEQNLNHDAMYWYRQDPGQGLRLIYYSQIVNDFQKGDIAEGYSVSREKKESFPLTVTSAQKNPTAFYLCASSQGGLGQPQHFGDGTRLSIL.

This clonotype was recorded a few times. The CDR3 region has the DNA TGTGCCAGCAGAACAGGGGCGTACTATGGCTACACCTTC. This encodes CASRTGAYYGYTF. The chain links TRBV12-3 or TRBV12-4 to TRBJ1-2; 7 nucleotides align to TRBD1. The CDR3 is 13 amino acids. V trimming: 6 bases; J trimming: 3 bases; junction bases outside the gene matches: 4.

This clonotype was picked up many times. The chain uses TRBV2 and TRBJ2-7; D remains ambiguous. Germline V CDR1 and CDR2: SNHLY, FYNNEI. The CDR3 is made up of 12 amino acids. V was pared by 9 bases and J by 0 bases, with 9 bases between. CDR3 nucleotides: TGTGCCAGTAATAGCTACTCCTACGAGCAGTACTTC. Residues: CASNSYSYEQYF.

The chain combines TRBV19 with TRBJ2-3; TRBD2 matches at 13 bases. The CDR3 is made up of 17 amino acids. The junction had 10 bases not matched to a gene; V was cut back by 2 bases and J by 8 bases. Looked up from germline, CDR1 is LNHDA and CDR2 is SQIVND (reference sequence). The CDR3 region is CASSITLRLAGGSTQYF. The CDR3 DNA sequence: TGTGCCAGTAGTATAACCCTCCGACTAGCGGGGGGTTCTACGCAGTATTTT.

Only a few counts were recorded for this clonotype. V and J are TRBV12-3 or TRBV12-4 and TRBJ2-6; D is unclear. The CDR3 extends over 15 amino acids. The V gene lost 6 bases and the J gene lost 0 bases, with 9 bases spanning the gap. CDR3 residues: CASSPRISGANVLTF. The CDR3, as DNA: TGTGCCAGCAGCCCGAGAATCTCTGGGGCCAACGTCCTGACTTTC.

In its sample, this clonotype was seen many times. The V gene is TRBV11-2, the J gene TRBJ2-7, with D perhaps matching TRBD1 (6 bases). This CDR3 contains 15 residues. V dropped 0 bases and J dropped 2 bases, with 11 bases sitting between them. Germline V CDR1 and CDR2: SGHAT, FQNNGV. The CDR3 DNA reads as TGTGCCAGCAGCTTAGATGGGGCAGGGGCCTACGAGCAGTACTTC. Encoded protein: CASSLDGAGAYEQYF.

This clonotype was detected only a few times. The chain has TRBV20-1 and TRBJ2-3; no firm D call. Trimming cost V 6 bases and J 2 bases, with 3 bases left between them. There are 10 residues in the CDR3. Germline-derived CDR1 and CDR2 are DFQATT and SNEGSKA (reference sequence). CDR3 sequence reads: CSAFTDTQYF. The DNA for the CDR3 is TGCAGTGCCTTCACAGATACGCAGTATTTT.

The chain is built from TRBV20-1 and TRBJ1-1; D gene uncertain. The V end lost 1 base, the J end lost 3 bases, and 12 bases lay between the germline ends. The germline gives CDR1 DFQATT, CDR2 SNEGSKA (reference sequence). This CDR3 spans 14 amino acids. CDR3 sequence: CSARVRERDTEAFF. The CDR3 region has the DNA TGCAGTGCTAGAGTTAGGGAACGGGACACTGAAGCTTTCTTT.

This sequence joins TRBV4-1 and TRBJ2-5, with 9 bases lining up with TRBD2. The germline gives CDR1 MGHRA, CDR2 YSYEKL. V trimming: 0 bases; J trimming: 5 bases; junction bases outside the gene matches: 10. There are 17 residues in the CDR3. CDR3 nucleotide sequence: TGCGCCAGCAGCCAAGACGGAGGGCGGGGGGGCCACGAGACCCAGTACTTC. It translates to CASSQDGGRGGHETQYF.

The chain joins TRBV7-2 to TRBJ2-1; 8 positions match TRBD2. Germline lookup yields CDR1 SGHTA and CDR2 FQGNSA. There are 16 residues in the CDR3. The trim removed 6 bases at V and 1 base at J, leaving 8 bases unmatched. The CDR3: CASSPTGGESYNEQFF. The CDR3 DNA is TGTGCCAGCAGTCCCACGGGGGGGGAATCCTACAATGAGCAGTTCTTC.

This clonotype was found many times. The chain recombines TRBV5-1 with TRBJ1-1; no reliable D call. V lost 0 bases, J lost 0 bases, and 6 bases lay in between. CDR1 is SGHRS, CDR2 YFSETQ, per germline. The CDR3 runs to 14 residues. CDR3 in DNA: TGCGCCAGCAGCTTGGCCGCGATGAACACTGAAGCTTTCTTT. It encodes CASSLAAMNTEAFF.

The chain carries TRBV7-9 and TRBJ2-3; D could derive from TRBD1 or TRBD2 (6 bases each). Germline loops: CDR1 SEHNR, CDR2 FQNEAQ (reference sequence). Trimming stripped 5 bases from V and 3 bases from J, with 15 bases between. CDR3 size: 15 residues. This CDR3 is CASSEQGGGTDTQYF. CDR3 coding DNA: TGTGCCAGCAGCGAACAGGGAGGTGGGACAGATACGCAGTATTTT.

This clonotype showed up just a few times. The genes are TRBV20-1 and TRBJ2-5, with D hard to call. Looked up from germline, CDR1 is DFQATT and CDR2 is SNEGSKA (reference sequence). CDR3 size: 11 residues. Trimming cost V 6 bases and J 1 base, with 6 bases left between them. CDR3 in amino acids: CSAFFQETQYF. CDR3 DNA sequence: TGCAGTGCATTTTTCCAAGAGACCCAGTACTTC.

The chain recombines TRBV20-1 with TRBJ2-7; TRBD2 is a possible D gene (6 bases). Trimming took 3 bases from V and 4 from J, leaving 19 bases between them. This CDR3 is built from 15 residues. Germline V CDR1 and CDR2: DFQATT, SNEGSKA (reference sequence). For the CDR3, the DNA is TGCAGTGCTAGCCCCTGGGAGGACCCTAGGTACGAGCAGTACTTC. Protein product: CSASPWEDPRYEQYF.

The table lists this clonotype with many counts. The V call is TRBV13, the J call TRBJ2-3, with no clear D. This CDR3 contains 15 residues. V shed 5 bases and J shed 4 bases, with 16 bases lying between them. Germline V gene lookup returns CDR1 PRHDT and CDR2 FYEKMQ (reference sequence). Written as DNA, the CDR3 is TGTGCCAGCAGCGGTGGCGGACCCCTCCCAGATACGCAGTATTTT. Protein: CASSGGGPLPDTQYF.

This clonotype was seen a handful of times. CDR3 in DNA: TGTGCCACCAGCAGAGAAATAGAGGGAAATCAGCCCCAGCATTTT. It yields the protein CATSREIEGNQPQHF. This rearrangement joins TRBV15 to TRBJ1-5; no definite D call. The CDR3 totals 15 residues. V shed 0 bases and J shed 4 bases, with 10 bases lying between them. The germline V gene encodes CDR1 LNHNV and CDR2 YYDKDF (reference sequence).

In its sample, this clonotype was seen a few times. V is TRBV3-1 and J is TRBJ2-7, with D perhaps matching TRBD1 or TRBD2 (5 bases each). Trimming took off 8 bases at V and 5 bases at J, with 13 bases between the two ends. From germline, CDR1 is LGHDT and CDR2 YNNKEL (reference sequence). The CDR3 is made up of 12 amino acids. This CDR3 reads CASGGRGDEQYF. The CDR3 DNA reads TGTGCCAGCGGGGGTAGAGGCGACGAGCAGTACTTC.

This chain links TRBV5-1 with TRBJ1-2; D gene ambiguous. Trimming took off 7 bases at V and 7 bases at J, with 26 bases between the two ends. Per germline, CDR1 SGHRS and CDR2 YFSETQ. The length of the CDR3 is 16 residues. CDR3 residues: CASRPPTLRRSAGYTF. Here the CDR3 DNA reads TGCGCCAGCCGGCCGCCTACCCTTCGCAGGTCCGCTGGCTACACCTTC. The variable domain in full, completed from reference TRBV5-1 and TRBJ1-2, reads KAGVTQTPRYLIKTRGQQVTLSCSPISGHRSVSWYQQTPGQGLQFLFEYFSETQRNKGNFPGRFSGRQFSNSRSEMNVSTLELGDSALYLCASRPPTLRRSAGYTFGSGTRLTVV.

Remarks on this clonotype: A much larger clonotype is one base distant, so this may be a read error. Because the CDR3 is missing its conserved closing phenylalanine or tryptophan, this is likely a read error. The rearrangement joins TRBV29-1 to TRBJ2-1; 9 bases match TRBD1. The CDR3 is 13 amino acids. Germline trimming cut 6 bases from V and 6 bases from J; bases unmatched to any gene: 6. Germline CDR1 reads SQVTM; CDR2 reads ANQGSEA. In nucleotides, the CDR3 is TGCAGCGTCCGGACAGGGGAGGTCAATGAGCAGTTCTAC. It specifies CSVRTGEVNEQFY.

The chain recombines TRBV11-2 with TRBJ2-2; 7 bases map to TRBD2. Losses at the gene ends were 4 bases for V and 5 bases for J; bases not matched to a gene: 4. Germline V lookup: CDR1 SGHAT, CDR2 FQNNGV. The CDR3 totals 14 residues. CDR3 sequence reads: CASSSQAGTGELFF. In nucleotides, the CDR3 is TGTGCCAGCAGCTCCCAAGCGGGGACCGGGGAGCTGTTTTTT.

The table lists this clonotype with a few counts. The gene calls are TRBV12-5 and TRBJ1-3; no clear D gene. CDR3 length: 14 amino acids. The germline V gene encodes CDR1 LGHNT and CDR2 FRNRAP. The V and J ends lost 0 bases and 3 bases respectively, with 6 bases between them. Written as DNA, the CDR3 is TGTGCTAGTGGTTTGGTATCAAGTGGAAACACCATATATTTT. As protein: CASGLVSSGNTIYF.

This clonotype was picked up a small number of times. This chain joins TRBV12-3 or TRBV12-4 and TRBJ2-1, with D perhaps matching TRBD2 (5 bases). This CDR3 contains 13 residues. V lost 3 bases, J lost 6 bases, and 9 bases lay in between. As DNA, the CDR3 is TGTGCCAGCAGTTTTGGACTCTTCAATGAGCAGTTCTTC. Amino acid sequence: CASSFGLFNEQFF.